This T cell receptor beta chain emerged from a study of T-cell reconstitution after alpha-beta-depleted transplantation in children. Study observations and caveats: Roughly two months post-transplant, alpha-beta T cells reportedly originated from several hundred graft clones that had expanded.

CDR3 length equals 14 residues. Germline V gives CDR1 SGHTA, CDR2 FQGTGA. The ends were cut back, 3 bases at V and 4 bases at J, with 11 bases in the middle. As it was prepared, the TCRbeta library received unique molecular identifiers. MiXCR was run by TCRdb on the PCR reads, yielding one entry per CDR3 protein. The sample yields 700,000 or so distinct CDR3 sequences, about 12% seen once. This clonotype has a count of ten or more. The antigen is undetermined. The sequencing used PBMCs, collected before TCRalphabeta/CD19-depleted stem cell transplant. The chain links TRBV7-3 to TRBJ2-3; tentatively, D is TRBD1 (6 bases). The receptor was derived from a girl aged 2-10 years with congenital amegakaryocytic thrombocytopenia, due to receive a stem cell transplant. Here the CDR3 DNA reads TGTGCCAGCAGCTTTCTCAGGGGCGCAGATACGCAGTATTTT. This gives the protein CASSFLRGADTQYF.